These T cell receptor beta chains were read from a single sample in a study of technical replicates of blood from a few donors. Clones were sequenced by immunoSEQ multiplex PCR, and TCRdb holds only the in-frame ones, with some missing. The data hold 76,000 or so clones, with around 86% observed a single time. The sample was PBMCs. These TCRs come from a human donor in good health. Some clones in this sample may be carry-over from other donors' samples. The CDR3 runs from the conserved cysteine through the conserved F or W. Fields, in order: V gene, clone size, D gene, J gene, CDR3 protein, CDR3 DNA. The D gene is left open where the match is weak. The size entry is marked missing in some rows and otherwise reads once, few, many or a size class.

TRBV2	.	TRBD1	TRBJ1-2	CASSEQAGQGAGYTF	TGTGCCAGCAGTGAACAGGCGGGACAGGGGGCTGGCTACACCTTC
TRBV18	.	.	TRBJ1-1	CASSPRRPDRRDTEAFF	TGTGCCAGCTCACCGCGACGCCCGGACAGAAGGGACACTGAAGCTTTCTTT
TRBV5-1	.	.	TRBJ2-3	CASRIARTTHGEDTQYF	TGCGCCAGCAGAATTGCTCGGACTACACACGGGGAAGATACGCAGTATTTT
TRBV7-9	.	.	TRBJ1-2	CASSLTVLDGYTF	TGTGCCAGCAGCTTAACTGTTCTCGATGGCTACACCTTC
TRBV7-3	.	.	TRBJ2-1	CASSRTGDEQFF	TGTGCCAGCAGCCGGACTGGGGATGAGCAGTTCTTC
TRBV4-2	few	.	TRBJ1-1	CASSQGREAFF	TGTGCCAGCAGCCAAGGCAGGGAAGCTTTCTTT
TRBV7-2	.	TRBD1	TRBJ2-7	CASSLPGQGPHRAYEQYF	TGTGCCAGCAGCTTACCGGGACAGGGGCCGCACAGAGCCTACGAGCAGTACTTC
TRBV19	.	TRBD1	TRBJ1-1	CASSEATGGEWTEAFF	TGTGCCAGTAGTGAGGCGACAGGGGGCGAGTGGACTGAAGCTTTCTTT
TRBV6-5	once	TRBD2	TRBJ2-7	CASRTSGSVYEQYF	TGTGCCAGCAGGACTAGCGGGAGTGTCTACGAGCAGTACTTC
TRBV27	.	TRBD1	TRBJ2-7	CASSWDRGPYEQYF	TGTGCCAGCAGTTGGGACAGGGGCCCCTACGAGCAGTACTTC
TRBV30	.	.	TRBJ1-1	CAWKRGPLYEAFF	TGTGCCTGGAAGCGGGGGCCCCTCTATGAAGCTTTCTTT
TRBV6-5	.	.	TRBJ2-5	CASKVQGLETQYF	TGTGCCAGCAAGGTGCAGGGTCTCGAGACCCAGTACTTC